Following are 16 T cell receptor beta chains from one sample sequenced in a study of blood T cell repertoires in COVID-19. Clones were read by immunoSEQ multiplex PCR, and TCRdb kept only the in-frame ones, dropping some. The data show approximately 140,000 clones, 80% to 90% seen once. The specimen was peripheral blood. The receptors originated from a man between 18 and 29 years old with COVID-19, enrolled during active disease.

The sample holds a few counts of this clone. V gene TRBV28 combines with J gene TRBJ2-1; D may be TRBD2 (5 bases). CDR3 length equals 17 residues. The germline V and J ends were trimmed by 4 bases and 0 bases, with 16 bases remaining between them. CDR1 is MDHEN, CDR2 SYDVKM, per germline. The DNA of the CDR3 is TGTGCCAGCAGTTCACTCCCAGGAGGAAGCTCCTACAATGAGCAGTTCTTC. This translates into CASSSLPGGSSYNEQFF.

The sample holds a few counts of this clone. This rearrangement joins TRBV5-3 to TRBJ2-7; D perhaps matches TRBD2 (5 bases). TRBV5-3 is an ORF; its function is uncertain. The CDR3 runs 20 residues. The germline V and J ends were trimmed by 2 bases and 0 bases, with 27 bases remaining between them. This CDR3 reads CARSLPWADSLFNTSYEQYF. The CDR3 DNA sequence: TGTGCCAGAAGCTTACCGTGGGCGGACTCACTTTTTAATACCTCCTACGAGCAGTACTTC.

The chain uses TRBV28 and TRBJ1-5; D unresolved. V was shortened by 6 bases and J by 4 bases, with 13 bases between the two germline ends. The CDR3 sequence is 14 residues long. Germline-derived CDR1 and CDR2 are MDHEN and SYDVKM. This CDR3 reads CASRFDGLNQPQHF. As DNA, the CDR3 is TGTGCCAGCAGATTCGACGGACTAAATCAGCCCCAGCATTTT.

The chain employs TRBV6-5 and TRBJ2-1, with D tentatively TRBD1 (6 bases). With 0 bases removed from V and 2 bases from J, the gap between germline ends came to 8 bases. This CDR3 is 15 amino acids long. Germline V gene sequence: CDR1 MNHEY, CDR2 SVGAGI. CDR3 sequence: CASSYSQGPYNEQFF. The CDR3 coding sequence is TGTGCCAGCAGTTACTCCCAGGGGCCCTACAATGAGCAGTTCTTC.

The J gene is TRBJ2-2, the V gene TRBV6-2 or TRBV6-3; 8 nucleotides align to TRBD1. Germline values: CDR1 MNHEY, CDR2 SVGEGT. V gave up 0 bases and J gave up 3 bases; unmatched junction bases: 9. The CDR3 totals 18 residues. As DNA, the CDR3 is TGTGCCAGCAGTTACTCGATCGGACAGGGCAAGGACACCGGGGAGCTGTTTTTT. Its protein is CASSYSIGQGKDTGELFF.

The chain has TRBV18 and TRBJ2-5; 7 bases are a match to TRBD1. Germline V gene data show CDR1 as KGHSH and CDR2 as LQKENI. With 6 bases clipped from V and 4 bases from J, the junction kept 11 bases outside the gene matches. The CDR3 sequence is 15 residues long. The CDR3 here is CASSPGTERRETQYF. The CDR3 nucleotides read TGTGCCAGCTCGCCCGGGACAGAAAGAAGAGAGACCCAGTACTTC.

The rearrangement uses TRBV30 and TRBJ1-5; no reliable D call. Deletions cut 2 bases from V and 3 bases from J, with 8 bases between. CDR1 is GTSNPN and CDR2 is SVGIG in the germline V gene (reference sequence). The CDR3 spans 13 residues. This chain's CDR3 is CAWSPLDNQPQHF. CDR3 nucleotides: TGTGCCTGGAGTCCCTTAGACAATCAGCCCCAGCATTTT.

The genes are TRBV30 and TRBJ2-7; 7 nucleotides agree with TRBD1. The CDR3 has 12 residues. Germline V CDR1 and CDR2: GTSNPN, SVGIG (reference sequence). The V and J ends lost 3 bases and 2 bases, in that order; junction bases with no gene match: 1. The CDR3 is CAWSQGAYEQYF. CDR3 DNA: TGTGCCTGGAGCCAGGGGGCCTACGAGCAGTACTTC.

This sequence joins TRBV9 and TRBJ2-1; no reliable D call. Germline V lookup: CDR1 SGDLS, CDR2 YYNGEE. The CDR3 runs to 12 residues. Trimming stripped 4 bases from V and 6 bases from J, with 8 bases between. The CDR3 nucleotides read TGTGCCAGCAGCTATGGAGCCAATGAGCAGTTCTTC. It specifies CASSYGANEQFF.

The chain has TRBV7-9 and TRBJ1-4; D remains ambiguous. Germline CDR1 and CDR2: SEHNR and FQNEAQ (reference sequence). This CDR3 is built from 15 residues. Trimming cost V 0 bases and J 7 bases, with 12 bases left between them. The CDR3 reads CASSLARERGEKLFF. The CDR3 bases are TGTGCCAGCAGCTTAGCGCGGGAACGAGGTGAAAAACTGTTTTTT.

The chain is built from TRBV27 and TRBJ2-7; perhaps TRBD1 as D (6 bases). V was clipped by 6 bases and J by 5 bases, with 14 bases between them. The length of the CDR3 is 13 residues. Germline V gene sequence: CDR1 MNHEY, CDR2 SMNVEV (reference sequence). The CDR3 spells CASSTTGYNEQYF. The CDR3 region has the DNA TGTGCCAGCAGCACTACAGGGTACAACGAGCAGTACTTC.

V and J are TRBV10-3 and TRBJ2-1; no clear D. This CDR3 region has 11 residues. The V end lost 7 bases, the J end lost 8 bases, and 9 bases lay between the germline ends. Germline CDR1 reads ENHRY; CDR2 reads SYGVKD. CDR3 sequence: CAIKQIDEQFF. The CDR3 coding sequence is TGTGCCATCAAACAGATCGATGAGCAGTTCTTC.

The DNA for the CDR3 is TGTGCCAGCAGCGTAGCTAGAGAGGGCGGGGGATATGGCTACACCTTC. Translating it yields CASSVAREGGGYGYTF. The chain carries TRBV9 and TRBJ1-2; the D gene is possibly TRBD1 (5 bases). The CDR3 has 16 amino acids. Germline V gene data show CDR1 as SGDLS and CDR2 as YYNGEE. V lost 0 bases, J lost 5 bases, and 17 bases lay in between.

This chain uses TRBV11-3 with TRBJ2-5, with a tentative D call TRBD1 (6 bases). V was clipped by 3 bases and J by 5 bases, with 10 bases between them. The CDR3 has 13 amino acids. The germline V gene has CDR1 SGHNT and CDR2 YENEEA. The CDR3 DNA reads as TGTGCCAGCAGCTTGGACAGTCTGGAGACCCAGTACTTC. Its translation is CASSLDSLETQYF.

The V and J genes are TRBV30 and TRBJ2-1; 9 nucleotides match TRBD2. CDR1 is GTSNPN and CDR2 is SVGIG in the germline V gene (reference sequence). The CDR3 runs 14 residues. V trimming: 6 bases; J trimming: 8 bases; junction bases outside the gene matches: 11. The CDR3 loop reads CACAAGGFRDEQFF. The CDR3 coding sequence is TGTGCCTGCGCAGCGGGAGGTTTTAGGGATGAGCAGTTCTTC.

This sequence joins TRBV5-4 and TRBJ2-6; D is perhaps TRBD1 (6 bases). The CDR3 is made up of 14 amino acids. Germline CDR1 reads SGHNT; CDR2 reads YYREEE (reference sequence). V was shortened by 4 bases and J by 4 bases, with 9 bases between the two germline ends. CDR3 in amino acids: CASSQGSGANVLTF. CDR3 coding DNA: TGTGCCAGCAGCCAGGGGAGCGGGGCCAACGTCCTGACTTTC. The full variable domain, in which reference TRBV5-4 and TRBJ2-6 provide the parts outside the CDR3, is ETGVTQSPTHLIKTRGQQVTLRCSSQSGHNTVSWYQQALGQGPQFIFQYYREEENGRGNFPPRFSGLQFPNYSSELNVNALELDDSALYLCASSQGSGANVLTFGAGSRLTVL.